The clone carrying this T cell receptor (beta chain) was detected a few times. Measured with immunoSEQ multiplex PCR; TCRdb has only the in-frame clones, and not every one. The profile shows approximately 250,000 clones, about 82% of them singletons. This record belongs to a study of blood T cell repertoires in COVID-19. The CDR3 extends over 14 amino acids. V dropped 1 base and J dropped 5 bases, with 9 bases sitting between them. Germline CDR1 reads SEHNR; CDR2 reads FQNEAQ (reference sequence). This clonotype was obtained from a woman in her sixties or seventies with active or convalescent COVID-19. The chain carries TRBV7-9 and TRBJ1-3, with TRBD1 as a possible D gene (5 bases). Sequencing was carried out using peripheral blood. For the CDR3, the DNA is TGTGCCAGCAGCTTAGGAGACAGCCGAAACACCATATATTTT. Translation: CASSLGDSRNTIYF.